The rows below give T cell receptor beta chains drawn from one sample of a study of blood T cell repertoires in COVID-19. The protocol was immunoSEQ multiplex PCR, while the TCRdb copy is restricted to in-frame clones and leaves out a portion. In the table there are 220,000 or so clones, roughly four fifths of which are singletons. Input material: PBMCs or T cells enriched from blood (not recorded which). The source of these receptors is a middle-aged woman with acute COVID-19. Both conserved end residues are part of each CDR3. Each record gives: J gene, CDR3 length, V gene, D gene, clone size, CDR3 DNA, CDR3 protein. A D gene is named only where the DNA matches it firmly. Size is omitted from some rows. Given values are once, few, many or a class for expanded clones.

J: TRBJ1-1
length: 12
V: TRBV5-1
D: .
size: .
DNA: TGCGCCAGCAGCTTGGGTCAGGGCGTGGCTTTCTTT
CDR3: CASSLGQGVAFF

J: TRBJ2-5
length: 14
V: TRBV7-2
D: .
size: once
DNA: TGTGCCAGCAGCCTCCCCCAGGGCCAAGAGACCCAGTACTTC
CDR3: CASSLPQGQETQYF

J: TRBJ2-1
length: 16
V: TRBV2
D: TRBD2
size: .
DNA: TGTGCCAGCAGTGATCTTTTAGCGGGGGTGTACAATGAGCAGTTCTTC
CDR3: CASSDLLAGVYNEQFF

J: TRBJ2-3
length: 17
V: TRBV7-6
D: TRBD2
size: .
DNA: TGTGCCAGCAGCTTAGCGGATTTAGCGGGGGGCACAGATACGCAGTATTTT
CDR3: CASSLADLAGGTDTQYF

J: TRBJ2-1
length: 17
V: TRBV28
D: TRBD2
size: .
DNA: TGTGCCAGCAGTCCACATCTGACTAGCGGGAGGTTCGGTGAGCAGTTCTTC
CDR3: CASSPHLTSGRFGEQFF

J: TRBJ2-6
length: 16
V: TRBV5-8
D: .
size: .
DNA: TGTGCCAGCAGCTTGGATCCGGGAACTGGGGCCAACGTCCTGACTTTC
CDR3: CASSLDPGTGANVLTF

J: TRBJ2-7
length: 14
V: TRBV5-1
D: .
size: .
DNA: TGCGCCAGCACCCTAGGAATGACAGTCTACGAGCAGTACTTC
CDR3: CASTLGMTVYEQYF

J: TRBJ2-1
length: 19
V: TRBV27
D: .
size: .
DNA: TGTGCCAGCAGTACCCTCATCCTCCGGGTCTCGAGCTCCTACAATGAGCAGTTCTTC
CDR3: CASSTLILRVSSSYNEQFF

J: TRBJ1-2
length: 14
V: TRBV28
D: .
size: .
DNA: TGTGCCAGCGTCCCCGTGGGGCCAGTTGGGGGCTACACCTTC
CDR3: CASVPVGPVGGYTF

J: TRBJ1-2
length: 13
V: TRBV13
D: .
size: .
DNA: TGTGCCAGCAGCTTAACCCAGATCTATGGCTACACCTTC
CDR3: CASSLTQIYGYTF

J: TRBJ1-3
length: 15
V: TRBV28
D: .
size: .
DNA: TGTGCCAGCAGTTTTCAGGGGATCTCTGGAAACACCATATATTTT
CDR3: CASSFQGISGNTIYF

J: TRBJ2-1
length: 16
V: TRBV28
D: TRBD1
size: .
DNA: TGTGCCAGCAACCCAGGCGGGACAGGGGTCTACAATGAGCAGTTCTTC
CDR3: CASNPGGTGVYNEQFF

J: TRBJ2-6
length: 13
V: TRBV6-5
D: .
size: .
DNA: TGTGCCAGCACGAGATCCGGGGCCAACGTCCTGACTTTC
CDR3: CASTRSGANVLTF

J: TRBJ1-2
length: 16
V: TRBV7-2
D: TRBD1
size: .
DNA: TGTGCCAGCAGCTTAGTACCCGGACAGGGAGGGGATGGCTACACCTTC
CDR3: CASSLVPGQGGDGYTF

J: TRBJ1-5
length: 15
V: TRBV5-8
D: TRBD1
size: .
DNA: TGTGCCAGCAGTAGGGACAGGGGGCAGCGTCAGCCCCAGCATTTT
CDR3: CASSRDRGQRQPQHF

J: TRBJ2-5
length: 15
V: TRBV19
D: .
size: .
DNA: TGTGCCAGTAGTATAAGTCCAGGGGACATTCAAACCCAGTACTTC
CDR3: CASSISPGDIQTQYF

J: TRBJ1-5
length: 15
V: TRBV4-2
D: TRBD1
size: .
DNA: TGTGCCAGCAGATACGACAGGGGAGGCAATCAGCCCCAGCATTTT
CDR3: CASRYDRGGNQPQHF